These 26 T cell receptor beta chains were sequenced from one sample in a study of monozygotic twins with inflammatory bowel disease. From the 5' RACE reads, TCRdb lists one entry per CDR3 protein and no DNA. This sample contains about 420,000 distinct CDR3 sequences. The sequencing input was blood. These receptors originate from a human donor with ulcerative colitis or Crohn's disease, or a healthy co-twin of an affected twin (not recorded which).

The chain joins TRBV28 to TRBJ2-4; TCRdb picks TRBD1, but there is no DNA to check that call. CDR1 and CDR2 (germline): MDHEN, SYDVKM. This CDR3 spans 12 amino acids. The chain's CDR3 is CASSLRENIQYF.

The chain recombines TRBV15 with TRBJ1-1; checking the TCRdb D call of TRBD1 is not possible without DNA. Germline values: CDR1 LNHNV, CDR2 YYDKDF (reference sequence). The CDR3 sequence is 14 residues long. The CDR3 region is CATSTGGEGTEAFF.

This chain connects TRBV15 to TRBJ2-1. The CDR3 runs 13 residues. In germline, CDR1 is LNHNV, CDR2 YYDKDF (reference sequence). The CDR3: CATSRVYTDEQFF. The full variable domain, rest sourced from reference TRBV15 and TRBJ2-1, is DAMVIQNPRYQVTQFGKPVTLSCSQTLNHNVMYWYQQKSSQAPKLLFHYYDKDFNNEADTPDNFQSRRPNTSFCFLDIRSPGLGDTAMYLCATSRVYTDEQFFGPGTRLTVL.

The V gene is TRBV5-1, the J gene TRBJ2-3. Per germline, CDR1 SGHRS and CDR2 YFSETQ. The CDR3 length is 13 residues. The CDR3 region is CASRPIFADTQYF.

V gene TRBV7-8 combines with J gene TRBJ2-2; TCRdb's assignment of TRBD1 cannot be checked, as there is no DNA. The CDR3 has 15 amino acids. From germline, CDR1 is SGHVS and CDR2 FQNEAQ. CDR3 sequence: CASSQTGWGTGELFF.

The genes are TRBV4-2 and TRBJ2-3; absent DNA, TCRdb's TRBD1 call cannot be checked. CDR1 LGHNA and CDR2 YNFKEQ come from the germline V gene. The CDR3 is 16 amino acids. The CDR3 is CASSHRQGVSTDTQYF.

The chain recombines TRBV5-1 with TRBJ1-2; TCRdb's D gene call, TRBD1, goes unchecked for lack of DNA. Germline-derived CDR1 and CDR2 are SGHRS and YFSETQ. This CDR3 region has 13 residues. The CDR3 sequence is CASSLEGDYGYTF.

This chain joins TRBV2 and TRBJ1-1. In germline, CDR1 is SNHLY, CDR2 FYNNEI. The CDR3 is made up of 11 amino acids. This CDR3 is CASSLRVEAFF.

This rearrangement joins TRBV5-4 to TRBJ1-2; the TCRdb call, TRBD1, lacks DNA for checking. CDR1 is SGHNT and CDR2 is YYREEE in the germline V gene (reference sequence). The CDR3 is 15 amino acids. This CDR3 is CASSLVGAANYGYTF.

The CDR3: CASSLMLGGEGTQYF. The rearrangement links TRBV7-2 to TRBJ2-5; the TCRdb D gene call, TRBD1, has no DNA to confirm it. Germline assignment: CDR1 SGHTA and CDR2 FQGNSA. The CDR3 runs 15 residues.

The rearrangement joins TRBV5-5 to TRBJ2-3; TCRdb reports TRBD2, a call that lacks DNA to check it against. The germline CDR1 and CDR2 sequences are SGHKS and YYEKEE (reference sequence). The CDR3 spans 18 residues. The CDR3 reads CASSLLGLAGGATDTQYF.

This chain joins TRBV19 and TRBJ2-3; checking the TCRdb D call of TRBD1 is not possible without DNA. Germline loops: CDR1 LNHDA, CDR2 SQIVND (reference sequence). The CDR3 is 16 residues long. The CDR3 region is CASSIPRGGNTDTQYF.

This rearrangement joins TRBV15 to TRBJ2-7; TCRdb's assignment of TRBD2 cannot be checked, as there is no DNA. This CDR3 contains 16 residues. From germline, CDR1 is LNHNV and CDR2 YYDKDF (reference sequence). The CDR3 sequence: CATSRARSGGLRGQYF.

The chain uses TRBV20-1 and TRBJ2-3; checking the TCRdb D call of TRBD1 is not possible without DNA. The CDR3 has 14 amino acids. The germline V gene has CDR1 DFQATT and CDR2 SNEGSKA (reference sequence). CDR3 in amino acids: CSARGGGVGDTQYF.

The CDR3 loop reads CASSPGTDTGELFF. The chain recombines TRBV5-1 with TRBJ2-2; TCRdb lists TRBD1, though no DNA is available to test this call. From germline, CDR1 is SGHRS and CDR2 YFSETQ. The CDR3 runs 14 residues.

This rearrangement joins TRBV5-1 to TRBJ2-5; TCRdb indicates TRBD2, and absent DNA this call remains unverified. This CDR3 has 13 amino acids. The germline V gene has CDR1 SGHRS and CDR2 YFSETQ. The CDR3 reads CASSLGNEGTQYF.

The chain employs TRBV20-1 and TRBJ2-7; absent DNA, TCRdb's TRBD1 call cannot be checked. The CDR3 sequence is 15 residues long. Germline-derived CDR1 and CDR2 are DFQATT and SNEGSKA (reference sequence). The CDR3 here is CSARDRETGMREQYF.

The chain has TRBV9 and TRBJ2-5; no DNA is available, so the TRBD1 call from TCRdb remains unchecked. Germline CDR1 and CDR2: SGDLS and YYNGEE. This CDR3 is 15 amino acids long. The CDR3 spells CASSPDGQLQETQYF.

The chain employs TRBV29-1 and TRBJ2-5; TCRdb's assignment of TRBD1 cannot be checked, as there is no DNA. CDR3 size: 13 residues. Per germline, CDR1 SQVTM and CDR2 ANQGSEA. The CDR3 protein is CSVGVGGSGTQYF.

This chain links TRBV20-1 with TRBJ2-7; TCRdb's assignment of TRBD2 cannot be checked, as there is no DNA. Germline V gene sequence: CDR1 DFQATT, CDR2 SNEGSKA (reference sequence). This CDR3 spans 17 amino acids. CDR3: CSARGPGLAGRGYEQYF.

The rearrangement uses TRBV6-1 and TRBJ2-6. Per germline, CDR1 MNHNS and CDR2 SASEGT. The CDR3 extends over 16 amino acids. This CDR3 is CASSLQLEPGANVLTF.

The CDR3 here is CASRDVGGGRTGELFF. The gene calls are TRBV7-2 and TRBJ2-2; there is no DNA to check the TCRdb D call of TRBD2. The CDR3 has 16 amino acids. In germline, CDR1 is SGHTA, CDR2 FQGNSA.

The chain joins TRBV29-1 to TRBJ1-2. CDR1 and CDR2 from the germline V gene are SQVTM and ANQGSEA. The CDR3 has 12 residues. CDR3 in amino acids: CSVEDGVYGYTF.

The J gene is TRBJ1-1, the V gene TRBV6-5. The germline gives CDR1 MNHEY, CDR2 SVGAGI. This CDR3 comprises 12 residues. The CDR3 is CASSYPTGEAFF.

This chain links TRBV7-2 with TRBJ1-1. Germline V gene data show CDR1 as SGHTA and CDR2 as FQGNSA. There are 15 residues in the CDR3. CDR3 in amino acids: CASSLVRTAGTEAFF. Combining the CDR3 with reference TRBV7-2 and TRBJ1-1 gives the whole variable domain GAGVSQSPSNKVTEKGKDVELRCDPISGHTALYWYRQSLGQGLEFLIYFQGNSAPDKSGLPSDRFSAERTGGSVSTLTIQRTQQEDSAVYLCASSLVRTAGTEAFFGQGTRLTVV.

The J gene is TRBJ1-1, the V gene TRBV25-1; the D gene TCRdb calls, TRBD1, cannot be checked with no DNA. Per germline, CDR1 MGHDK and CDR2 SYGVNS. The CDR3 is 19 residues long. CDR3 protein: CASSQLAGGRPGLATEAFF.